This T cell receptor beta chain is drawn from a study of blood T cell repertoires in COVID-19. About the study: PBMCs, B-cell-depleted T cells, or T cells provided the cDNA or gDNA that made up the material.

Germline loops: CDR1 SGHNT, CDR2 YYREEE (reference sequence). The CDR3 is 14 residues long. V lost 2 bases, J lost 3 bases, and 8 bases lay in between. A few counts support this clone. The repertoire was sequenced with immunoSEQ multiplex PCR; TCRdb's copy has only in-frame clones and lacks some. Of about 20,000 clones in the sample, approximately 79% are singletons; the top ten hold 56%. The sequenced material came from peripheral blood. This clonotype was obtained from an elderly man with acute or convalescent COVID-19. The chain couples TRBV5-4 to TRBJ2-2; D might be TRBD1 (5 bases). DNA of the CDR3: TGTGCCAGCAGCTTTGACAGACACACCGGGGAGCTGTTTTTT. This encodes CASSFDRHTGELFF.